These 3 T cell receptor beta chains originate from one sample sequenced in a study of T cells in Graves' hyperthyroidism and ophthalmopathy. It was RNA transcripts that yielded the amplified TCR beta CDR3 regions. The TCR CDR3 was amplified in a first-round RT-PCR using the HTBI primer set. MiXCR, applied by TCRdb to the multiplex PCR reads, yields one record per CDR3 protein. The sample contains hundreds of thousands of distinct CDR3 sequences, 20% to 30% of which appear only once. Sequenced: blood. All receptors derive from a man between 50 and 59 years old with Graves' hyperthyroidism.

This rearrangement joins TRBV11-3 to TRBJ2-1; 10 bases map to TRBD2. This CDR3 region has 14 residues. The V gene end was trimmed by 5 bases and the J gene end by 9 bases; junction bases not matched to a gene: 7. Germline V gene lookup returns CDR1 SGHNT and CDR2 YENEEA. The CDR3 here is CASSRTSGTFEQFF. Written as DNA, the CDR3 is TGTGCCAGCAGCCGTACTAGCGGGACTTTTGAGCAGTTCTTC.

V is TRBV5-6 and J is TRBJ2-1, with 14 bases fitting TRBD2. V trimming: 2 bases; J trimming: 5 bases; junction bases outside the gene matches: 9. Looked up from germline, CDR1 is SGHDT and CDR2 is YYEEEE. CDR3 size: 18 residues. The CDR3 reads CASSLRTSGRPAHNEQFF. CDR3 nucleotide sequence: TGTGCCAGCAGCTTAAGGACTAGCGGGAGGCCAGCCCACAATGAGCAGTTCTTC.

This clonotype appeared many times. V usage is TRBV5-1 and J usage is TRBJ2-1, with 7 bases fitting TRBD2. V dropped 0 bases and J dropped 3; count of bases not matched to a gene: 6. The CDR3 is 16 amino acids. Germline V gives CDR1 SGHRS, CDR2 YFSETQ. The CDR3: CASSLVSSGVYNEQFF. CDR3 DNA sequence: TGCGCCAGCAGCTTGGTTTCTAGCGGAGTCTACAATGAGCAGTTCTTC.